Listed below are T cell receptor beta chains from one sample, sequenced in a study of blood T cell repertoires in COVID-19. Some clones are missing from TCRdb's copy, which holds only in-frame ones; the method was immunoSEQ multiplex PCR. The sample contains 200,000 to 250,000 clones, 75% to 90% of which appear only once. The specimen sequenced was peripheral blood. These TCRs come from a man between 60 and 70 years old who had recovered from COVID-19. Both conserved end residues are part of each CDR3. Each record gives: V gene, J gene, clone size, D gene, CDR3 protein, CDR3 DNA. The D gene is left open where the match is weak. The size field is filled for only some rows; it gives once, few, many or a size class.

v_gene: TRBV3-1/TRBV3-2; j_gene: TRBJ2-1; abundance: NA; d_gene: TRBD2; CDR3aa: CASSFTSGSYNEQFF; CDR3nt: TGTGCCAGCAGTTTCACTAGCGGGTCGTACAATGAGCAGTTCTTC
v_gene: TRBV20-1; j_gene: TRBJ1-5; abundance: NA; d_gene: TRBD1; CDR3aa: CSAFGQAQHF; CDR3nt: TGCAGTGCTTTCGGACAGGCTCAGCATTTT
v_gene: TRBV25-1; j_gene: TRBJ2-1; abundance: NA; d_gene: TRBD2; CDR3aa: CASSPTGLAGGPGIGFF; CDR3nt: TGTGCCAGCAGCCCGACTGGACTAGCGGGAGGGCCGGGAATAGGGTTCTTC
v_gene: TRBV7-3; j_gene: TRBJ2-3; abundance: NA; d_gene: TRBD1; CDR3aa: CASSLQGQGAYTQYF; CDR3nt: TGTGCCAGCAGCTTACAGGGACAGGGGGCATATACGCAGTATTTT
v_gene: TRBV5-4; j_gene: TRBJ2-5; abundance: NA; d_gene: NA; CDR3aa: CASSIQGPGETQYF; CDR3nt: TGTGCCAGCAGCATACAGGGACCCGGAGAGACCCAGTACTTC
v_gene: TRBV7-2; j_gene: TRBJ1-1; abundance: NA; d_gene: NA; CDR3aa: CASSLQVNTEAFF; CDR3nt: TGTGCCAGCAGCTTACAGGTGAACACTGAAGCTTTCTTT
v_gene: TRBV5-1; j_gene: TRBJ2-5; abundance: NA; d_gene: NA; CDR3aa: CASCRRGEGQETQYF; CDR3nt: TGCGCCAGCTGTAGGCGGGGCGAAGGGCAAGAGACCCAGTACTTC
v_gene: TRBV6-6; j_gene: TRBJ2-1; abundance: NA; d_gene: NA; CDR3aa: CASRAGSSRGEQFF; CDR3nt: TGTGCCAGCAGAGCAGGGTCGTCTAGGGGGGAGCAGTTCTTC
v_gene: TRBV29-1; j_gene: TRBJ2-1; abundance: NA; d_gene: TRBD1; CDR3aa: CSADREQFF; CDR3nt: TGCAGCGCGGACAGGGAGCAGTTCTTC
v_gene: TRBV11-3; j_gene: TRBJ1-2; abundance: once; d_gene: NA; CDR3aa: CASSQPGGYNYGYTF; CDR3nt: TGTGCCAGCAGCCAACCGGGGGGATATAACTATGGCTACACCTTC
v_gene: TRBV18; j_gene: TRBJ1-1; abundance: NA; d_gene: NA; CDR3aa: CASSPGTEAFF; CDR3nt: TGTGCCAGCTCACCAGGGACAGAAGCTTTCTTT
v_gene: TRBV4-2; j_gene: TRBJ1-2; abundance: NA; d_gene: TRBD1; CDR3aa: CASSQKPDRGLGYTF; CDR3nt: TGTGCCAGCAGCCAAAAGCCGGACAGGGGGCTTGGCTACACCTTC
v_gene: TRBV4-1; j_gene: TRBJ2-7; abundance: NA; d_gene: TRBD2; CDR3aa: CASRLTVTSGALYEQYF; CDR3nt: TGCGCCAGCAGACTAACCGTCACTAGCGGGGCCCTCTACGAGCAGTACTTC
v_gene: TRBV6-5; j_gene: TRBJ2-7; abundance: NA; d_gene: NA; CDR3aa: CASSYSRTDPYEQYF; CDR3nt: TGTGCCAGCAGTTACTCGAGGACAGACCCTTACGAGCAGTACTTC
v_gene: TRBV9; j_gene: TRBJ1-3; abundance: once; d_gene: NA; CDR3aa: CASSAGWSGNTIYF; CDR3nt: TGTGCCAGCAGCGCAGGTTGGTCTGGAAACACCATATATTTT
v_gene: TRBV3-1/TRBV3-2; j_gene: TRBJ2-1; abundance: NA; d_gene: TRBD2; CDR3aa: CASSQDLAGGSNEQFF; CDR3nt: TGTGCCAGCAGCCAAGATTTAGCGGGGGGGTCGAATGAGCAGTTCTTC
v_gene: TRBV5-1; j_gene: TRBJ2-5; abundance: once; d_gene: NA; CDR3aa: CASSPEGGGKTQYF; CDR3nt: TGCGCCAGCAGCCCCGAAGGGGGCGGGAAGACCCAGTACTTC
v_gene: TRBV24-1; j_gene: TRBJ2-1; abundance: once; d_gene: TRBD2; CDR3aa: CATSDRTSGGATYNEQFF; CDR3nt: TGTGCCACCAGTGACCGGACTAGCGGGGGGGCAACCTACAATGAGCAGTTCTTC
v_gene: TRBV9; j_gene: TRBJ2-5; abundance: NA; d_gene: TRBD2; CDR3aa: CASSVAGSGGKETQYF; CDR3nt: TGTGCCAGCAGCGTAGCTGGGTCGGGGGGAAAAGAGACCCAGTACTTC
v_gene: TRBV19; j_gene: TRBJ1-2; abundance: NA; d_gene: NA; CDR3aa: CASSVRTPGYGYTF; CDR3nt: TGTGCCAGTAGTGTAAGGACACCCGGCTATGGCTACACCTTC
v_gene: TRBV2; j_gene: TRBJ1-6; abundance: NA; d_gene: NA; CDR3aa: CASTLGGSYSSPLHF; CDR3nt: TGTGCCAGCACCCTGGGGGGGAGCTATAGTTCACCCCTCCACTTT
v_gene: TRBV19; j_gene: TRBJ2-3; abundance: NA; d_gene: TRBD1; CDR3aa: CASSPTGAGDTQYF; CDR3nt: TGTGCCAGTAGCCCGACAGGGGCTGGAGATACGCAGTATTTT
v_gene: TRBV5-1; j_gene: TRBJ2-5; abundance: NA; d_gene: NA; CDR3aa: CASSFLGVQETQYF; CDR3nt: TGCGCCAGCAGCTTCCTCGGGGTTCAAGAGACCCAGTACTTC
v_gene: TRBV27; j_gene: TRBJ2-1; abundance: NA; d_gene: TRBD1; CDR3aa: CASSRQGDPRKLDEQFF; CDR3nt: TGTGCCAGCAGTAGGCAGGGGGATCCGAGAAAGTTGGATGAGCAGTTCTTC
v_gene: TRBV24-1; j_gene: TRBJ2-5; abundance: once; d_gene: NA; CDR3aa: CATSDLKTGLQETQYF; CDR3nt: TGTGCCACCAGTGACTTGAAGACAGGCCTCCAAGAGACCCAGTACTTC
v_gene: TRBV10-3; j_gene: TRBJ1-2; abundance: once; d_gene: TRBD1; CDR3aa: CAIGTGYDYGYTF; CDR3nt: TGTGCCATTGGGACAGGGTATGACTATGGCTACACCTTC
v_gene: TRBV9; j_gene: TRBJ1-3; abundance: NA; d_gene: TRBD1; CDR3aa: CASSVEGQSGNTIYF; CDR3nt: TGTGCCAGCAGCGTAGAGGGACAGAGTGGAAACACCATATATTTT
v_gene: TRBV5-6; j_gene: TRBJ1-3; abundance: NA; d_gene: NA; CDR3aa: CASSYYSGNTIYF; CDR3nt: TGTGCCAGCAGCTACTACTCTGGAAACACCATATATTTT
v_gene: TRBV6-6; j_gene: TRBJ2-1; abundance: NA; d_gene: TRBD1; CDR3aa: CASSYLDRGPYNEQFF; CDR3nt: TGTGCCAGCAGTTACTTGGACAGGGGACCCTACAATGAGCAGTTCTTC
v_gene: TRBV12-3/TRBV12-4; j_gene: TRBJ2-7; abundance: NA; d_gene: TRBD2; CDR3aa: CASSPGLAYEQYF; CDR3nt: TGTGCCAGCAGTCCGGGACTAGCTTACGAGCAGTACTTC
v_gene: TRBV15; j_gene: TRBJ1-4; abundance: NA; d_gene: NA; CDR3aa: CATSRDSPVANEKLFF; CDR3nt: TGTGCCACCAGCAGAGATAGTCCGGTCGCTAATGAAAAACTGTTTTTT
v_gene: TRBV29-1; j_gene: TRBJ2-7; abundance: NA; d_gene: TRBD1; CDR3aa: CSGGTGKEQYF; CDR3nt: TGCAGCGGGGGGACAGGGAAAGAGCAGTACTTC
v_gene: TRBV5-1; j_gene: TRBJ2-5; abundance: NA; d_gene: TRBD2; CDR3aa: CASKAWPGTSGTLWETQYF; CDR3nt: TGCGCCAGCAAAGCTTGGCCCGGGACTAGCGGGACCCTCTGGGAGACCCAGTACTTC
v_gene: TRBV18; j_gene: TRBJ1-6; abundance: NA; d_gene: NA; CDR3aa: CASSQGQGNPLKHF; CDR3nt: TGTGCCAGCTCGCAAGGACAAGGGAACCCGCTTAAACACTTT
v_gene: TRBV5-6; j_gene: TRBJ2-3; abundance: NA; d_gene: NA; CDR3aa: CASSLAEGPDTQYF; CDR3nt: TGTGCCAGCAGCTTGGCAGAGGGCCCAGATACGCAGTATTTT
v_gene: TRBV6-5; j_gene: TRBJ2-5; abundance: NA; d_gene: TRBD2; CDR3aa: CASSKGAGGETQYF; CDR3nt: TGTGCCAGCAGCAAAGGGGCGGGAGGGGAGACCCAGTACTTC
v_gene: TRBV6-5; j_gene: TRBJ2-7; abundance: NA; d_gene: TRBD2; CDR3aa: CASSSPSGGSPYEQYF; CDR3nt: TGTGCCAGCAGTTCCCCTAGCGGGGGGTCCCCCTACGAGCAGTACTTC
v_gene: TRBV7-3; j_gene: TRBJ1-1; abundance: NA; d_gene: NA; CDR3aa: CASSLRRAGGMNTEAFF; CDR3nt: TGTGCCAGCAGCTTGCGCAGGGCTGGTGGAATGAACACTGAAGCTTTCTTT
v_gene: TRBV7-2; j_gene: TRBJ2-2; abundance: NA; d_gene: NA; CDR3aa: CASSFQGTPGGELFF; CDR3nt: TGTGCCAGCAGCTTTCAGGGTACCCCGGGCGGGGAGCTGTTTTTT
v_gene: TRBV9; j_gene: TRBJ2-3; abundance: NA; d_gene: NA; CDR3aa: CASTRDSHRTDTQYF; CDR3nt: TGTGCCAGCACCCGGGACTCACACCGCACAGATACGCAGTATTTT
v_gene: TRBV28; j_gene: TRBJ2-7; abundance: NA; d_gene: TRBD2; CDR3aa: CASAMWGREYEQYF; CDR3nt: TGTGCCAGCGCGATGTGGGGGAGGGAATACGAGCAGTACTTC
v_gene: TRBV6-2/TRBV6-3; j_gene: TRBJ2-1; abundance: NA; d_gene: TRBD2; CDR3aa: CASSYDAGGKSSYNEQFF; CDR3nt: TGTGCCAGCAGTTACGACGCGGGAGGGAAGTCTTCCTACAATGAGCAGTTCTTC
v_gene: TRBV25-1; j_gene: TRBJ2-7; abundance: NA; d_gene: NA; CDR3aa: CASSADTFLGEQYF; CDR3nt: TGTGCCAGCAGTGCGGACACCTTCCTAGGGGAGCAGTACTTC
v_gene: TRBV18; j_gene: TRBJ1-2; abundance: NA; d_gene: TRBD1; CDR3aa: CASSPTGGGYGYTF; CDR3nt: TGTGCCAGCTCACCGACAGGGGGCGGCTATGGCTACACCTTC
v_gene: TRBV15; j_gene: TRBJ1-1; abundance: NA; d_gene: NA; CDR3aa: CATSRDRRGKVTEAFF; CDR3nt: TGTGCCACCAGCAGAGATCGAAGGGGCAAAGTGACTGAAGCTTTCTTT
v_gene: TRBV5-1; j_gene: TRBJ2-1; abundance: once; d_gene: TRBD2; CDR3aa: CASSLAGLAVISYNEQFF; CDR3nt: TGCGCCAGCAGCTTGGCCGGGCTAGCGGTAATATCCTACAATGAGCAGTTCTTC
v_gene: TRBV5-1; j_gene: TRBJ2-3; abundance: NA; d_gene: NA; CDR3aa: CASSWSRAGDTQYF; CDR3nt: TGCGCCAGCAGCTGGTCCAGGGCTGGAGATACGCAGTATTTT
v_gene: TRBV5-8; j_gene: TRBJ2-3; abundance: NA; d_gene: TRBD2; CDR3aa: CASSFGLAGGTDTQYF; CDR3nt: TGTGCCAGCAGCTTCGGACTAGCGGGGGGTACAGATACGCAGTATTTT
v_gene: TRBV7-9; j_gene: TRBJ2-3; abundance: NA; d_gene: TRBD2; CDR3aa: CASKLTSGDTDTQYF; CDR3nt: TGTGCCAGCAAATTGACTAGCGGAGACACAGATACGCAGTATTTT
v_gene: TRBV30; j_gene: TRBJ2-7; abundance: NA; d_gene: NA; CDR3aa: CAWSRRTGRTYEQYF; CDR3nt: TGTGCCTGGAGTAGAAGAACGGGTAGGACCTACGAGCAGTACTTC
v_gene: TRBV6-1; j_gene: TRBJ1-2; abundance: NA; d_gene: NA; CDR3aa: CASSEAGARTLNYGYTF; CDR3nt: TGTGCCAGCAGTGAAGCAGGAGCGCGAACCCTTAACTATGGCTACACCTTC
v_gene: TRBV5-1; j_gene: TRBJ2-3; abundance: NA; d_gene: NA; CDR3aa: CASSLRQVTSTDTQYF; CDR3nt: TGCGCCAGCAGCCTGAGACAGGTTACTAGCACAGATACGCAGTATTTT
v_gene: TRBV9; j_gene: TRBJ2-7; abundance: once; d_gene: TRBD1; CDR3aa: CARSRGGTGGTYEQYF; CDR3nt: TGTGCCCGCAGCCGAGGGGGGACAGGGGGTACCTACGAGCAGTACTTC
v_gene: TRBV2; j_gene: TRBJ2-1; abundance: NA; d_gene: NA; CDR3aa: CASKMRLFLVQFF; CDR3nt: TGTGCCAGCAAGATGAGACTTTTTTTGGTGCAGTTCTTC
v_gene: TRBV7-2; j_gene: TRBJ2-7; abundance: NA; d_gene: NA; CDR3aa: CASSSDSSTYEQYF; CDR3nt: TGTGCCAGCAGCTCGGACTCTTCCACCTACGAGCAGTACTTC
v_gene: TRBV6-5; j_gene: TRBJ2-7; abundance: NA; d_gene: NA; CDR3aa: CASTTSAAYEQYF; CDR3nt: TGTGCCAGCACCACTTCCGCGGCCTACGAGCAGTACTTC